The 26 T cell receptor beta chains listed next were all sequenced from one sample in a study of CD4 T cells in relation to SARS-CoV-2 and coronaviruses. Unexposed donor CD4+ T cells date from about 2011-2018, before the COVID-19 pandemic. Isolation of CD4+ T cells took place after nine to ten days in culture. The data were produced by immunoSEQ multiplex PCR, yet TCRdb's version contains in-frame clones alone and is incomplete. The sample holds roughly 30,000 clones; around 78% are singletons and the top ten take roughly 20%. These receptors' antigens are unknown. Sample: CD4+ T cells from PBMCs, cultured in vitro. Receptor source: a human donor in good health.

This clone was observed a few times. The genes are TRBV27 and TRBJ1-1; D perhaps matches TRBD1 (6 bases). V was shortened by 4 bases and J by 5 bases, with 14 bases between the two germline ends. CDR1 is MNHEY and CDR2 is SMNVEV in the germline V gene (reference sequence). The CDR3 is made up of 14 amino acids. The chain's CDR3 is CASSSQGRGTEAFF. The CDR3 coding sequence is TGTGCCAGCAGTTCGCAGGGGCGAGGGACTGAAGCTTTCTTT.

The genes are TRBV18 and TRBJ2-5; tentatively, D is TRBD1 (6 bases). Germline lookup yields CDR1 KGHSH and CDR2 LQKENI. The germline V and J ends were trimmed by 2 bases and 1 base, with 8 bases remaining between them. The CDR3 extends over 14 amino acids. In nucleotides, the CDR3 is TGTGCCAGCTCACCATTGGACAGCCAAGAGACCCAGTACTTC. Its translation is CASSPLDSQETQYF.

CDR3 bases: TGTGCCAGCAGCTTACCCACAGGAGTAAATTCACCCCTCCACTTT. Residues: CASSLPTGVNSPLHF. This sequence joins TRBV7-2 and TRBJ1-6; a possible D gene is TRBD1 (5 bases). This CDR3 is 15 amino acids long. The V end was cut by 2 bases, the J end by 7 bases, with 12 bases between. Germline loops: CDR1 SGHTA, CDR2 FQGNSA.

V is TRBV4-3 and J is TRBJ2-1; 7 bases are a match to TRBD2. CDR1 LGHNA and CDR2 YSLEER come from the germline V gene. This CDR3 contains 15 residues. The J segment lost 4 bases and the V segment lost 2 bases, leaving 5 bases of the junction unmatched. This chain's CDR3 is CASSQIRGSYNEQFF. CDR3 bases: TGCGCCAGCAGCCAAATCCGCGGGAGTTACAATGAGCAGTTCTTC.

The chain couples TRBV11-1 to TRBJ2-7; 10 nucleotides line up with TRBD1. With 4 bases clipped from V and 2 bases from J, the junction kept 5 bases outside the gene matches. The length of the CDR3 is 15 residues. Germline V gene data show CDR1 as SGHAT and CDR2 as FQDESV (reference sequence). The DNA of the CDR3 is TGTGCCAGCAGCTCACGGGACAGGGGTCCCTACGAGCAGTACTTC. This codes for CASSSRDRGPYEQYF.

The chain recombines TRBV5-6 with TRBJ2-6; D is ambiguous. Germline-derived CDR1 and CDR2 are SGHDT and YYEEEE. The V end was cut by 0 bases, the J end by 4 bases, with 17 bases between. The CDR3 extends over 18 amino acids. The CDR3 DNA reads TGTGCCAGCAGCTTGGTCACGGTCCTCTCACGAGGGGCCAACGTCCTGACTTTC. It yields the protein CASSLVTVLSRGANVLTF.

This clone was counted between two and nine times. The chain is built from TRBV6-2 or TRBV6-3 and TRBJ2-1; D is uncertain. The V end was cut by 5 bases, the J end by 8 bases, with 19 bases between. The CDR3 has 15 residues. CDR1 is MNHEY and CDR2 is SVGEGT in the germline V gene. The CDR3 spells CASSRLRAVSYEQFF. The CDR3 bases are TGTGCCAGCAGTCGCCTCCGGGCAGTTTCGTATGAGCAGTTCTTC.

This clone came up once. The chain couples TRBV5-4 to TRBJ2-4; 8 bases align to TRBD1. Per the germline V gene, CDR1 is SGHNT and CDR2 is YYREEE (reference sequence). V dropped 2 bases and J dropped 0; count of bases not matched to a gene: 4. The CDR3 spans 16 residues. CDR3 DNA sequence: TGTGCCAGCAGCTTACAGGGGGAGCTAGCCAAAAACATTCAGTACTTC. Translated: CASSLQGELAKNIQYF.

This clone was found a few times. This chain connects TRBV6-6 to TRBJ2-3; D call uncertain. The V gene lost 1 base and the J gene lost 6 bases, with 8 bases spanning the gap. The CDR3 sequence is 13 residues long. Germline V gene data show CDR1 as MNHNY and CDR2 as SVGAGI (reference sequence). CDR3 bases: TGTGCCAGCAGTTACTTTAGACGTGATACGCAGTATTTT. Translating gives CASSYFRRDTQYF.

This chain joins TRBV4-3 and TRBJ1-5; D is possibly TRBD1 (5 bases). Germline V CDR1 and CDR2: LGHNA, YSLEER. The length of the CDR3 is 16 residues. The V and J ends lost 0 bases and 6 bases respectively, with 15 bases between them. CDR3 nucleotides: TGCGCCAGCAGCCAAGATTGGCAGGGTTGGAGTCAGCCCCAGCATTTT. It specifies CASSQDWQGWSQPQHF.

A single count supports this clone. The chain has TRBV6-5 and TRBJ2-3, with D unresolved. Trimming removed 2 bases from V and 2 bases from J, with 8 bases in between. Per germline, CDR1 MNHEY and CDR2 SVGAGI. The CDR3 has 14 residues. CDR3 loop: CASSYPGFTDTQYF. DNA of the CDR3: TGTGCCAGCAGTTACCCTGGATTCACAGATACGCAGTATTTT.

The chain employs TRBV18 and TRBJ2-7; 10 positions match TRBD2. V dropped 5 bases and J dropped 7; count of bases not matched to a gene: 2. Germline V lookup: CDR1 KGHSH, CDR2 LQKENI. CDR3 length: 12 amino acids. Here the CDR3 reads CASSASGGEQYF. In DNA form, the CDR3 reads TGTGCCAGCTCAGCTAGCGGGGGAGAGCAGTACTTC.

The J gene is TRBJ1-2, the V gene TRBV14, with 9 positions matching TRBD1. The CDR3 consists of 18 residues. V lost 5 bases and J lost 2; bases outside the gene matches: 15. Germline assignment: CDR1 SGHDN and CDR2 FVKESK. The CDR3 bases are TGTGCCAGCAGCTCTCACCAATTTCCGGGACAGGGCAACTATGGCTACACCTTC. Its protein product is CASSSHQFPGQGNYGYTF. Supplemented by reference TRBV14 and TRBJ1-2, the full variable domain reads EAGVTQFPSHSVIEKGQTVTLRCDPISGHDNLYWYRRVMGKEIKFLLHFVKESKQDESGMPNNRFLAERTGGTYSTLKVQPAELEDSGVYFCASSSHQFPGQGNYGYTFGSGTRLTVV.

This clone was seen more than once but under ten times. The CDR3 DNA sequence: TGTGCCAGTAGCCCCAACCGGGACACCTATGGCTACACCTTC. It codes for CASSPNRDTYGYTF. The rearrangement joins TRBV19 to TRBJ1-2, with a weak D call TRBD1 (6 bases). Trimming removed 6 bases at V and 4 bases at J, with 15 bases between. The V gene's germline CDR1 is LNHDA and CDR2 SQIVND (reference sequence). The CDR3 totals 14 residues.

The chain employs TRBV6-5 and TRBJ1-2; D possibly corresponds to TRBD1 (6 bases). This CDR3 contains 12 residues. V was cut by 5 bases and J by 8 bases, with 12 bases left in between. Germline-derived CDR1 and CDR2 are MNHEY and SVGAGI. CDR3 amino acids: CASSHRDQGYTF. The CDR3 region has the DNA TGTGCCAGCAGTCACAGGGACCAGGGCTACACCTTC.

This clone showed up just a few times. V and J are TRBV6-1 and TRBJ1-1, with 9 positions matching TRBD1. The V gene's germline CDR1 is MNHNS and CDR2 SASEGT. Trimming cost V 3 bases and J 1 base; bases outside gene matches: 3. This CDR3 contains 15 residues. The CDR3 DNA reads TGTGCCAGCAGTGACCAGACAGGGGGGAACACTGAAGCTTTCTTT. Amino acid sequence: CASSDQTGGNTEAFF.

V and J are TRBV3-1 (or the pseudogene TRBV3-2) and TRBJ1-5, with D unresolved. V was cut by 4 bases and J by 2 bases, with 9 bases left in between. The CDR3 sequence is 14 residues long. Germline assignment: CDR1 LGHDT and CDR2 YNNKEL (reference sequence). This CDR3 is CASSPDGGNQPQHF. The DNA for the CDR3 is TGTGCCAGCAGCCCAGACGGGGGCAATCAGCCCCAGCATTTT.

The rearrangement uses TRBV12-3 or TRBV12-4 and TRBJ1-1; no definite D call. V lost 2 bases, J lost 6 bases, and 10 bases lay in between. The CDR3 runs 13 residues. The CDR3 protein is CASSLIGRPEAFF. The CDR3 DNA reads TGTGCCAGCAGTTTAATCGGGCGGCCTGAAGCTTTCTTT.

There are a few counts of this clone. Written as DNA, the CDR3 is TGTGCCAGCAGCAAAACTTACAGGGGTACTGAAGCTTTCTTT. It yields the protein CASSKTYRGTEAFF. The chain links TRBV25-1 to TRBJ1-1; 7 bases align to TRBD1. J gave up 5 bases and V 6 bases, and 9 bases lay outside the gene matches. Germline V gene data show CDR1 as MGHDK and CDR2 as SYGVNS. The CDR3 loop spans 14 amino acids.

The chain recombines TRBV9 with TRBJ1-4; D call uncertain. This CDR3 comprises 16 residues. The germline V gene encodes CDR1 SGDLS and CDR2 YYNGEE. Trimming left V 0 bases short and J 6 bases short, with 15 bases between. The DNA for the CDR3 is TGTGCCAGCAGCGTAGGTCAGGTCTCTGTATATGAAAAACTGTTTTTT. Encoded protein: CASSVGQVSVYEKLFF. Full variable domain (missing parts from reference TRBV9 and TRBJ1-4): DSGVTQTPKHLITATGQRVTLRCSPRSGDLSVYWYQQSLDQGLQFLIQYYNGEERAKGNILERFSAQQFPDLHSELNLSSLELGDSALYFCASSVGQVSVYEKLFFGSGTQLSVL.

CDR3 DNA: TGTGCCAGCGGACAGGGTTGGAATTCACCCCTCCACTTT. Residues: CASGQGWNSPLHF. The V call is TRBV12-3 or TRBV12-4, the J call TRBJ1-6; TRBD1 agrees at 8 bases. The V gene end was trimmed by 8 bases and the J gene end by 7 bases; junction bases not matched to a gene: 4. This CDR3 has 13 amino acids.

The rearrangement uses TRBV11-2 and TRBJ2-2, with TRBD2 matching 8 bases. The CDR3 is made up of 15 amino acids. V shed 5 bases and J 1 base; nucleotides not matched to a gene: 3. Per germline, CDR1 SGHAT and CDR2 FQNNGV. The chain's CDR3 is CASSPTSGNTGELFF. The CDR3 nucleotides are TGTGCCAGCAGCCCTACTAGCGGGAACACCGGGGAGCTGTTTTTT.

This clone was detected only a few times. This chain uses TRBV7-8 with TRBJ2-6; TRBD2 is a possible D gene (6 bases). The CDR3 sequence is 16 residues long. Germline values: CDR1 SGHVS, CDR2 FQNEAQ. V was trimmed by 5 bases and J by 4 bases, leaving 15 bases between them. The CDR3 loop is CASSVRGSGGANVLTF. DNA of the CDR3: TGTGCCAGCAGCGTTCGGGGGTCAGGGGGGGCCAACGTCCTGACTTTC.

This chain links TRBV7-2 with TRBJ1-5, with D unresolved. The CDR3 is made up of 14 amino acids. The V end lost 1 base, the J end lost 6 bases, and 10 bases lay between the germline ends. From germline, CDR1 is SGHTA and CDR2 FQGNSA. This CDR3 reads CASSLDGFGQPQHF. CDR3 DNA sequence: TGTGCCAGCAGCTTAGATGGTTTCGGTCAGCCCCAGCATTTT.

This clone was seen a handful of times. The rearrangement uses TRBV6-2 or TRBV6-3 and TRBJ1-5; TRBD1 matches 8 bases. Germline loops: CDR1 MNHEY, CDR2 SVGEGT. The junction had 6 bases not matched to a gene; V was cut back by 4 bases and J by 4 bases. CDR3 length: 15 residues. The DNA of the CDR3 is TGTGCCAGCAGTTCCACAGGGGGGAAGAATCAGCCCCAGCATTTT. Translation: CASSSTGGKNQPQHF.

The chain joins TRBV5-4 to TRBJ2-7; 8 nucleotides align to TRBD1. Germline V gene sequence: CDR1 SGHNT, CDR2 YYREEE (reference sequence). The trim removed 4 bases at V and 0 bases at J, leaving 3 bases unmatched. This CDR3 spans 14 amino acids. CDR3 coding DNA: TGTGCCAGCAGCACTACAGGGGGCTCCTACGAGCAGTACTTC. Amino acids: CASSTTGGSYEQYF.